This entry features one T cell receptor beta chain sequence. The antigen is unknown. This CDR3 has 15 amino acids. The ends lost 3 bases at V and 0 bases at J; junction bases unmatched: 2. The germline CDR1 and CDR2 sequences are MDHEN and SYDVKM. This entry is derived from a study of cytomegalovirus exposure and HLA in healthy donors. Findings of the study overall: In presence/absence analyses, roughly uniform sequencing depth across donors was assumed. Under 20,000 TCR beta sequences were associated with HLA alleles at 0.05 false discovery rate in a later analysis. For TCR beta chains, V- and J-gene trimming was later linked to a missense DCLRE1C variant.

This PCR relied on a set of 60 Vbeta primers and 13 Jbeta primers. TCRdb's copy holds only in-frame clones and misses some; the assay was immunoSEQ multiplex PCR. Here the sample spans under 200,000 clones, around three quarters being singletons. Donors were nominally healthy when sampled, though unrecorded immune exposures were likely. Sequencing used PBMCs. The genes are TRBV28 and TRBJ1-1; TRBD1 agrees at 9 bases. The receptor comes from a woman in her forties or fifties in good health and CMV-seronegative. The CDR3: CASSLDRGMNTEAFF. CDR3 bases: TGTGCCAGCAGTTTGGACAGGGGCATGAACACTGAAGCTTTCTTT.